Presented here are 3 T cell receptor beta chains from one specimen sequenced in a study of blood T cell repertoires in COVID-19. Assay used: immunoSEQ multiplex PCR; TCRdb lists only in-frame clones, some missing. The table includes some 15,000 clones, 87% detected once. The sample taken for sequencing was peripheral blood. The receptors derive from a human donor in a cohort sampled during active COVID-19.

V and J are TRBV11-2 and TRBJ2-3; 13 positions agree with TRBD2. Germline CDR1 reads SGHAT; CDR2 reads FQNNGV. V gave up 4 bases and J gave up 13 bases; unmatched junction bases: 8. This CDR3 is built from 14 residues. The CDR3, as DNA: TGTGCCAGCAGCTCCGCCGGACTAGCGGGAGAAAAGTATTTT. This codes for CASSSAGLAGEKYF.

This sequence joins TRBV7-9 and TRBJ1-5, with TRBD1 matching 8 bases. V lost 2 bases, J lost 4 bases, and 7 bases stayed unmatched. Germline V CDR1 and CDR2: SEHNR, FQNEAQ (reference sequence). CDR3 length: 16 residues. The CDR3 sequence is CASSLSGQGENQPQHF. As DNA, the CDR3 is TGTGCCAGCAGCTTATCAGGACAGGGTGAAAATCAGCCCCAGCATTTT.

The chain employs TRBV28 and TRBJ1-2; D is possibly TRBD1 (6 bases). Germline V gene lookup returns CDR1 MDHEN and CDR2 SYDVKM. Trimming took off 3 bases at V and 6 bases at J, with 8 bases between the two ends. The CDR3 runs to 12 residues. The CDR3 DNA reads TGTGCCAGCAGTTTCGGACAGAATGGCTACACCTTC. It yields the protein CASSFGQNGYTF.